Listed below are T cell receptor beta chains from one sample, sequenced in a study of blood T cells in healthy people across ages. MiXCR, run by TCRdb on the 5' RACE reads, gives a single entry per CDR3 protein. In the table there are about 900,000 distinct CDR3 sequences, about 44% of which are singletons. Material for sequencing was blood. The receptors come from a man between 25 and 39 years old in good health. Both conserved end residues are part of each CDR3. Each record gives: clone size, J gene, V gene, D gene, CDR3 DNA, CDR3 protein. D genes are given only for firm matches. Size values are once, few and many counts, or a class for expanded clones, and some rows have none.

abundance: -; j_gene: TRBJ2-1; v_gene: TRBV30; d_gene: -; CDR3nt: TGTGCCTGGAGCCTAGCCCTCTCCAATGAGCAGTTCTTC; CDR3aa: CAWSLALSNEQFF
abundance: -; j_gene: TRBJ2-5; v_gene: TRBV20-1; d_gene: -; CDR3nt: TGCAGTGCTAAAGAAGAGACCCAGTACTTC; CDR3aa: CSAKEETQYF
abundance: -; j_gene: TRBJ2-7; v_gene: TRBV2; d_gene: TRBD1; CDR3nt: TGTGCCAGCACCCCGGGACAGGGGGCCGAAGAGCAGTACTTC; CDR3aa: CASTPGQGAEEQYF
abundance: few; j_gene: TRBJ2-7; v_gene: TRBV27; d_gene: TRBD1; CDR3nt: TGTGCCTGCGGACAGGGGGCCTCCTACGAGCAGTACTTC; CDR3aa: CACGQGASYEQYF
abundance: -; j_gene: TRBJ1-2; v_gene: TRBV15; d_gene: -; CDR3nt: TGTGCCACCAGCAGAGATCCCGACAGCCCCTATGGCTACACCTTC; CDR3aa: CATSRDPDSPYGYTF
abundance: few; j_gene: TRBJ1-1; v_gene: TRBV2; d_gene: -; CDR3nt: TGTGCCAGCAGGTCGCAGGGGTCCATTAGCACTGAAGCTTTCTTT; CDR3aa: CASRSQGSISTEAFF
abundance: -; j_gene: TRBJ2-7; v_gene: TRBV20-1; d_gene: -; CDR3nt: TGCAGTGCGTTGAAGCGCGGAACTTCGACCTACGAGCAGTACTTC; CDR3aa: CSALKRGTSTYEQYF
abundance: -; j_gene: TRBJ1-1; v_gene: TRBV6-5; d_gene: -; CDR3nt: TGTGCCAGCAGTTACCAAATACCCTGGACAGATGATGAAGCTTTCTTT; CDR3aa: CASSYQIPWTDDEAFF
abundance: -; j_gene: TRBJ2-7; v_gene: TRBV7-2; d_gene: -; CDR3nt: TGTGCCAGCAGCTTAGCGATGCCAGGGGGGGGCGTCGAGCAGTACTTC; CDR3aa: CASSLAMPGGGVEQYF
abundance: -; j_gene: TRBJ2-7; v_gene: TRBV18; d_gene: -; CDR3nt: TGTGCCAGCTCACCCCTTGGGCAGGGGGGCTACGAGCAGTACTTC; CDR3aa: CASSPLGQGGYEQYF
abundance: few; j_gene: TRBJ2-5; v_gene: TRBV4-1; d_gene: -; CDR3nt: TGCGCCAGCAGCCCTATACCCGGGACTCAGGACCAAGAGACCCAGTACTTC; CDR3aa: CASSPIPGTQDQETQYF
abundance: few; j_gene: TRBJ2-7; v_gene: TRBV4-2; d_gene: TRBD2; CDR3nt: TGTGCCAGCAGCCCGACCCGGACTAGCGGGGGTTACGAGCAGTACTTC; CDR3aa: CASSPTRTSGGYEQYF
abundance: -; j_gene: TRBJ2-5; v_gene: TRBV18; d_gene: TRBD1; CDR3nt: TGTGCCAGCTCACGAAACCAGGGGGCTCAAGAGACCCAGTACTTC; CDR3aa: CASSRNQGAQETQYF
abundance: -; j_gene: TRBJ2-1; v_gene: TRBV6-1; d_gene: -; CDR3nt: TGTGCCAGCATCTCGGATTACAATGAGCAGTTCTTC; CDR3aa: CASISDYNEQFF
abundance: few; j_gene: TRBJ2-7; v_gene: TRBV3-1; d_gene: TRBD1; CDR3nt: TGTGCCAGCAGGCCGGGACAGGGGCTCTACGAGCAGTACTTC; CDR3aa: CASRPGQGLYEQYF
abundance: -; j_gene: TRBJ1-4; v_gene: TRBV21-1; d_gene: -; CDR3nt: TGTGCCAGCAGCTCGCCTCAGGGGGTTTCTAATGAAAAACTGTTTTTT; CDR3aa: CASSSPQGVSNEKLFF
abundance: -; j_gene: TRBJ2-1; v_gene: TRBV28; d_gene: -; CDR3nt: TGTGCCAGCATCTACCAGGGGAGCAATGAGCAGTTCTTC; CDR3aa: CASIYQGSNEQFF
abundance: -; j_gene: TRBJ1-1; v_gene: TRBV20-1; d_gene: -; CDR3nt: TGCAGTGCTGGCCCCGGGGCGAACCCGAACACTGAAGCTTTCTTT; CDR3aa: CSAGPGANPNTEAFF
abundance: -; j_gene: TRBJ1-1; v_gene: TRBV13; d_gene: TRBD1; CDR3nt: TGTGCCAACAGCTTACCGCCGCTGACAGGGACGACTGAAGCTTTCTTT; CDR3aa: CANSLPPLTGTTEAFF
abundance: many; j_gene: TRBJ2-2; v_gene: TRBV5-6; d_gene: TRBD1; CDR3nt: TGTGCCAGCAGCGCCGGACAGGGCGACACCGGGGAGCTGTTTTTT; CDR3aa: CASSAGQGDTGELFF
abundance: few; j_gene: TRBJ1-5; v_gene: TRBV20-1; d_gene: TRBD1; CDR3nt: TGCAGTGCTACTACAGGGGGTGAACAGCCCCAGCATTTT; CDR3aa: CSATTGGEQPQHF
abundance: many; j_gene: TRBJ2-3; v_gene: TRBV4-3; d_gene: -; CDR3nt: TGCGCCAGCAGCCAAGATGTAGGAGGGGGCGGCACAGATACGCAGTATTTT; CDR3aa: CASSQDVGGGGTDTQYF
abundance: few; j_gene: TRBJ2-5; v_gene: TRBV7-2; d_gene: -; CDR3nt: TGTGCCAGCAGCTTTAATCAGGGGACCCTTCAAGAGACCCAGTACTTC; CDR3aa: CASSFNQGTLQETQYF
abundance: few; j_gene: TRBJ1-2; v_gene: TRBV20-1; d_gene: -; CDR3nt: TGCAGTGCTAGTGCAGGGCTCGGGAACTATGGCTACACCTTC; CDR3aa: CSASAGLGNYGYTF
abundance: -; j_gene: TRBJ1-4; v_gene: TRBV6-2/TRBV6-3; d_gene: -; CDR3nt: TGTGCCAGCAGTTGGGGACCGCCGATTCCAACTAATGAAAAACTGTTTTTT; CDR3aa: CASSWGPPIPTNEKLFF
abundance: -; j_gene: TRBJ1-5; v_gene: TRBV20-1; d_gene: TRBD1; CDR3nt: TGCAGTGCTACCCTGGACAGGGATAATCAGCCCCAGCATTTT; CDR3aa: CSATLDRDNQPQHF
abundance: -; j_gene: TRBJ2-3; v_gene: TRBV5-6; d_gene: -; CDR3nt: TGTGCCAGCAGTGAAGCTGGGGCCCCTAACTCGTATTTT; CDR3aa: CASSEAGAPNSYF
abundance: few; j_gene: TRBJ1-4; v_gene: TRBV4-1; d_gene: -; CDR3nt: TGCGCCAGCAGTGCCGGGACAAATGAAAAACTGTTTTTT; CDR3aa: CASSAGTNEKLFF
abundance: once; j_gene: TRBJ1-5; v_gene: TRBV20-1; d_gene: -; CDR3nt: TGCAGTGCTAGACCGCCGGGTTTACAGCCCCAGCATTTT; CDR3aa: CSARPPGLQPQHF
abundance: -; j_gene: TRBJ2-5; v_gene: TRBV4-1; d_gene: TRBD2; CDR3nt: TGCGCCAGCAGCCAAGAGCTAGCGGGGGGGCAAGAGACCCAGTACTTC; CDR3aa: CASSQELAGGQETQYF
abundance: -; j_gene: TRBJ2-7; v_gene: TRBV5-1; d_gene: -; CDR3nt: TGCGCCGGCAGCTTGGGAGGCGGTACCTACGAGCAGTACTTC; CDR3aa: CAGSLGGGTYEQYF
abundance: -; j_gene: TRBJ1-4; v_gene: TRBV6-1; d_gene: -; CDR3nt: TGTGCCAGCAGTGAACGGCAGGGTGAAAAACTGTTTTTT; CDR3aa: CASSERQGEKLFF
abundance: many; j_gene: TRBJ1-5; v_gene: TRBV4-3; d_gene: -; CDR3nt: TGTGCCAGCAGCCAGGATAGCAATCAGCCCCAGCATTTT; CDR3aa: CASSQDSNQPQHF
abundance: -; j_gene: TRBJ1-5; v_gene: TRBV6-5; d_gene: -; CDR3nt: TGTGCCAGTTCACGGAGAATCAATCAGCCCCAGCATTTT; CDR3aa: CASSRRINQPQHF
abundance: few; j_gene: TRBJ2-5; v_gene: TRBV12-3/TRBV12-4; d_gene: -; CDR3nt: TGTGCCAGCAGCGAGTCCGGGGGCGGCGCAGAGACCCAGTACTTC; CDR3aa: CASSESGGGAETQYF
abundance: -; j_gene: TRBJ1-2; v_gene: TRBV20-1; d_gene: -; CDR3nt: TGCAGTGCTAACCAGGGACGGATCTATGGCTACACCTTC; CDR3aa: CSANQGRIYGYTF
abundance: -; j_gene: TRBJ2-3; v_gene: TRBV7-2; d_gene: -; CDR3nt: TGTGCCGGCAGCCCACAGGGTTCCGATACGCAGTATTTT; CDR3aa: CAGSPQGSDTQYF
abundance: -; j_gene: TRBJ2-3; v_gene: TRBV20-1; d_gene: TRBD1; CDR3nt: TGCAGTGCCGGGGGAGGACAGGGGTTGAAAAATACGCAGTATTTT; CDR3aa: CSAGGGQGLKNTQYF
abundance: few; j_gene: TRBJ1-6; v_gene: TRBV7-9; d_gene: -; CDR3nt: TGTGCCAGCACCTTCATGGGACAATCACCCCTCCACTTT; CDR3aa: CASTFMGQSPLHF
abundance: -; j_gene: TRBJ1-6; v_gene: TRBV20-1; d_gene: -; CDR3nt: TGCAGTGCTAGAGATCTCGGGGGTCCCCTCCACTTT; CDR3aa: CSARDLGGPLHF
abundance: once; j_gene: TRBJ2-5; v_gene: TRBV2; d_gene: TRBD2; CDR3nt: TGTGCCAGCAGTGACTCGGGGGGTGGAGAGACCCAGTACTTC; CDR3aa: CASSDSGGGETQYF
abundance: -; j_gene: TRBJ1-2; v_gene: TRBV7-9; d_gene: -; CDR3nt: TGTGCCAGCAGTCAGGGCGGCTCGGCAGCTAACTATGGCTACACCTTC; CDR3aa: CASSQGGSAANYGYTF
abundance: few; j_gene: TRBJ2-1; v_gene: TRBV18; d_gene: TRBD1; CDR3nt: TGTGCCAGCTCACCCCGGACAGGGGCCTACAATGAGCAGTTCTTC; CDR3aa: CASSPRTGAYNEQFF
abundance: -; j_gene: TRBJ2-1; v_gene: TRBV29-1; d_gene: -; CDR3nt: TGCAGCGTACCAGCGGAGAGGGCTGAGCAGTTCTTC; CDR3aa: CSVPAERAEQFF
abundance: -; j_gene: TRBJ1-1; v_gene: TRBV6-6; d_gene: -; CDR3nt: TGTGCCAGCAGGGCAGGGGCGGGGGACACTGAAGCTTTCTTT; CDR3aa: CASRAGAGDTEAFF
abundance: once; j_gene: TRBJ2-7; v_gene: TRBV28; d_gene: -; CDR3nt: TGTGCCAGCGAACCCGGGGACATAGGCTACGAGCAGTACTTC; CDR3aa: CASEPGDIGYEQYF
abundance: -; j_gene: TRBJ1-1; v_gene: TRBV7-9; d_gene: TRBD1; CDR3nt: TGTGCCAGCGATAATGAGGGCAGGGGGAGCACTGAAGCTTTCTTT; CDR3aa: CASDNEGRGSTEAFF
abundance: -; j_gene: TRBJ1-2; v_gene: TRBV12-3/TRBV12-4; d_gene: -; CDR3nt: TGTGCCAGCAGTTTTCAGGGTACTAACTATGGCTACACCTTC; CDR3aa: CASSFQGTNYGYTF
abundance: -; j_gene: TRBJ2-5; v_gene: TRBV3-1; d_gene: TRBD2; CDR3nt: TGTGCCAGCAGCCAATCAGGACTAGCGGAAGAGACCCAGTACTTC; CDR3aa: CASSQSGLAEETQYF
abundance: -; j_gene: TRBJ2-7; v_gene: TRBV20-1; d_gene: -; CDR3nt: TGCAGTGCTAGGAAACAGGGAAAAACCTACGAGCAGTACTTC; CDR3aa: CSARKQGKTYEQYF